The sequence of this T cell receptor (beta chain) was determined in a study of cytomegalovirus exposure and HLA in healthy donors. PCR employed 60 Vbeta and 13 Jbeta primers. Clones were sequenced by immunoSEQ multiplex PCR, and TCRdb holds only the in-frame ones, with some missing. Among some 90,000 clones listed, 80% to 85% were seen once. The germline CDR1 and CDR2 sequences are MNHNS and SASEGT. Trimming at V came to 6 bases and at J to 2 bases, leaving 4 bases not matched to a gene. CDR3 size: 14 residues. J is TRBJ1-3 and V is TRBV6-1; TRBD1 matches at 7 bases. The receptor was isolated from a man in his forties or fifties in good health and CMV-seronegative. The sample taken for sequencing was PBMCs. The CDR3 reads CASSTGETGNTIYF. As DNA, the CDR3 is TGTGCCAGCAGCACAGGGGAAACTGGAAACACCATATATTTT.